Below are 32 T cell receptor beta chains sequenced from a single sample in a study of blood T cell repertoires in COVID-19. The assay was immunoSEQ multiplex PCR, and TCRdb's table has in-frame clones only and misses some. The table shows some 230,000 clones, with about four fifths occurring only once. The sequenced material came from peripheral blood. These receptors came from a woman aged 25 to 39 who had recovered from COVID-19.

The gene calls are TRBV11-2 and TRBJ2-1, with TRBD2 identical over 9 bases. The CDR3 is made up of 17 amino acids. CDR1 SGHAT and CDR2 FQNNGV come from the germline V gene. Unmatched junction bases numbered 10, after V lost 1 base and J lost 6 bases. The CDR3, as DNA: TGTGCCAGCAGCTTAGGAACCTCAGCGGGAGGATCCAATGAGCAGTTCTTC. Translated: CASSLGTSAGGSNEQFF.

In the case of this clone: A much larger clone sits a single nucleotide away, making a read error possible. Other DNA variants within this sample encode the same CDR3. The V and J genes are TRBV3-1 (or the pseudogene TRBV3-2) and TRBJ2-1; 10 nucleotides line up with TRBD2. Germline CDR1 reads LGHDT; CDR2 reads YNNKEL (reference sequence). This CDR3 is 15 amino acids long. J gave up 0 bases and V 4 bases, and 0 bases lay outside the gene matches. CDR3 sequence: CASSRTSGSYNEQFF. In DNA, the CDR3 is TGTGCCAGCAGCCGGACTAGCGGCTCCTACAATGAGCAGTTCTTC.

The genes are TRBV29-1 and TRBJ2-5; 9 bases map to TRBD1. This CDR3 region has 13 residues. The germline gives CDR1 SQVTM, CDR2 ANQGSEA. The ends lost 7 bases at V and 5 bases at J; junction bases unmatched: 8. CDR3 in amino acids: CSAQQGAGETQYF. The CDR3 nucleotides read TGCAGCGCTCAACAGGGGGCTGGGGAGACCCAGTACTTC. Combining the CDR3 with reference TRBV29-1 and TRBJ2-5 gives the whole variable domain SAVISQKPSRDICQRGTSLTIQCQVDSQVTMMFWYRQQPGQSLTLIATANQGSEATYESGFVIDKFPISRPNLTFSTLTVSNMSPEDSSIYLCSAQQGAGETQYFGPGTRLLVL.

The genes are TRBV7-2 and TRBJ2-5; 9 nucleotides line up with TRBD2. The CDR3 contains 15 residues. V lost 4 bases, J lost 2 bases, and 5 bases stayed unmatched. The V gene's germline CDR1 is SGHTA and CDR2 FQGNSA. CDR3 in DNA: TGTGCCAGCAGCTCAGGGGCGGGAGGGCAAGAGACCCAGTACTTC. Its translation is CASSSGAGGQETQYF.

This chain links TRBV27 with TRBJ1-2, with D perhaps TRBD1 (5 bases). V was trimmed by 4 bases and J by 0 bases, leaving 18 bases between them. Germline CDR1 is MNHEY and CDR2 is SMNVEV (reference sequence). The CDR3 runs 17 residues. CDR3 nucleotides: TGTGCCAGCAGTTCTCCCGCGACACCAGGGACTAACTATGGCTACACCTTC. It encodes CASSSPATPGTNYGYTF.

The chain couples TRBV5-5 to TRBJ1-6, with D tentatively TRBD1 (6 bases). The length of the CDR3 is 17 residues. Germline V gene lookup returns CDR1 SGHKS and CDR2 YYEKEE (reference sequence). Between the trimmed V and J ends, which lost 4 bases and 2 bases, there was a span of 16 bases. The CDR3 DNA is TGTGCCAGCAGCCCGGAAGGGGGTCGGACCTATAATTCACCCCTCCACTTT. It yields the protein CASSPEGGRTYNSPLHF. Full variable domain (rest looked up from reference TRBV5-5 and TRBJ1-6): DAGVTQSPTHLIKTRGQQVTLRCSPISGHKSVSWYQQVLGQGPQFIFQYYEKEERGRGNFPDRFSARQFPNYSSELNVNALLLGDSALYLCASSPEGGRTYNSPLHFGNGTRLTVT.

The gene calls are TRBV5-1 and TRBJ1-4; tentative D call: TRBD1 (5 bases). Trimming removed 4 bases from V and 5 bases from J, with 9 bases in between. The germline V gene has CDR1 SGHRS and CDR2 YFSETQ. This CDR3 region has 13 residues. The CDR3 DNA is TGCGCCAGCAGCGCCAGGGAAAATGAAAAACTGTTTTTT. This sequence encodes CASSARENEKLFF.

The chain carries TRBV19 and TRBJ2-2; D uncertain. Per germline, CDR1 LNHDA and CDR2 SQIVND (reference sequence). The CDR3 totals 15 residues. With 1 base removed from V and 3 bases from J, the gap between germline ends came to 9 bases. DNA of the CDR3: TGTGCCAGTAGTATAGGTGGCAGTTACACCGGGGAGCTGTTTTTT. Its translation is CASSIGGSYTGELFF.

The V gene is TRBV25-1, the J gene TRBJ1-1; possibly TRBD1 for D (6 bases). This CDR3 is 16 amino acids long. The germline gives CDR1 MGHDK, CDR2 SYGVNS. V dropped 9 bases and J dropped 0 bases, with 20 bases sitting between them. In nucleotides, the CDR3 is TGTGCCAGTCATCCCCTAAACAGGGACATGAACACTGAAGCTTTCTTT. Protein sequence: CASHPLNRDMNTEAFF.

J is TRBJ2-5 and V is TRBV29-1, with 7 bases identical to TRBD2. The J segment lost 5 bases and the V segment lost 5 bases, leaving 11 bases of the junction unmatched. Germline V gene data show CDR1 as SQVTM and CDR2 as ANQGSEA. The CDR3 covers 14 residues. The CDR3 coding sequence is TGCAGCGTTCTTACCGGCGGGAGTTGGGAGACCCAGTACTTC. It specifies CSVLTGGSWETQYF.

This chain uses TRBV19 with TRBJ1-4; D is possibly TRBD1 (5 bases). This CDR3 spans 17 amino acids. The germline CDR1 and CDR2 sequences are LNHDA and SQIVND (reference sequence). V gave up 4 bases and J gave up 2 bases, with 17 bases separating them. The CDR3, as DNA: TGTGCCAGTAGTACCCTCCAGGGATTAGGGACTAATGAAAAACTGTTTTTT. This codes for CASSTLQGLGTNEKLFF.

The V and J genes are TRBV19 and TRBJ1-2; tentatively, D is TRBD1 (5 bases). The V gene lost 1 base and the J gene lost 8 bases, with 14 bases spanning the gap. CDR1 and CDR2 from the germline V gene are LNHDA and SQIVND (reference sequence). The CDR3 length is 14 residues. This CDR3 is CASSIVEGRRGYTF. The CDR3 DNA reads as TGTGCCAGTAGTATAGTCGAGGGGAGGAGAGGCTACACCTTC.

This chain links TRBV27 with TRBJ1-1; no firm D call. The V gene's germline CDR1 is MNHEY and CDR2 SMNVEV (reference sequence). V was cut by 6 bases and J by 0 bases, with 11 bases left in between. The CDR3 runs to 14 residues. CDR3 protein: CASRVKLLNTEAFF. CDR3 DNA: TGTGCCAGCAGGGTCAAACTGCTGAACACTGAAGCTTTCTTT.

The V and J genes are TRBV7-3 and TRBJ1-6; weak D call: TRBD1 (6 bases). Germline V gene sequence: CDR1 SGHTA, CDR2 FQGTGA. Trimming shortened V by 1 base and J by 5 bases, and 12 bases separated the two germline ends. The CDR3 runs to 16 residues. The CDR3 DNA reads TGTGCCAGCAGCTTAATCCCCAGGGGCGATAATTCACCCCTCCACTTT. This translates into CASSLIPRGDNSPLHF.

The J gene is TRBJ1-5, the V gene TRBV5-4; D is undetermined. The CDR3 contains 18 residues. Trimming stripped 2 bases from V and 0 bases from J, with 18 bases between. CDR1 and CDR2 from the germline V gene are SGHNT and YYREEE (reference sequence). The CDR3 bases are TGTGCCAGCAGCTTAGCTAAACTCGACATATTTAGCAATCAGCCCCAGCATTTT. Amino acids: CASSLAKLDIFSNQPQHF. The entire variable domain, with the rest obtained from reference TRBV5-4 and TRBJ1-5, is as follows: ETGVTQSPTHLIKTRGQQVTLRCSSQSGHNTVSWYQQALGQGPQFIFQYYREEENGRGNFPPRFSGLQFPNYSSELNVNALELDDSALYLCASSLAKLDIFSNQPQHFGDGTRLSIL.

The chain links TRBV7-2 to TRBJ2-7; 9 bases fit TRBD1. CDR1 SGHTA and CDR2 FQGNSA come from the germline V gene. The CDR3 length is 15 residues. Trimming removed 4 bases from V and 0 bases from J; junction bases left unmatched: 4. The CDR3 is CASSSTGGLSYEQYF. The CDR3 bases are TGTGCCAGCAGCTCGACAGGGGGGCTCTCCTACGAGCAGTACTTC.

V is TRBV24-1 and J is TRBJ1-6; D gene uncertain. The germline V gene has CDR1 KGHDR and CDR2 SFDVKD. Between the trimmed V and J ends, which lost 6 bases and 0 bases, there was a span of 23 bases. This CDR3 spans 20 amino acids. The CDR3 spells CATSPSLRLSQSSYNSPLHF. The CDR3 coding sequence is TGTGCCACCAGTCCCTCCCTGCGGCTTTCCCAGAGCTCCTATAATTCACCCCTCCACTTT.

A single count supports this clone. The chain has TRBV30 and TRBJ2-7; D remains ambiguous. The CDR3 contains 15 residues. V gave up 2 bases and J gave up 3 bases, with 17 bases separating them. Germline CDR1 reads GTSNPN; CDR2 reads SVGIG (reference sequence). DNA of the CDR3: TGTGCCTGGAGTCCTAGGTGGCGAGCCGGCTACGAGCAGTACTTC. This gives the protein CAWSPRWRAGYEQYF.

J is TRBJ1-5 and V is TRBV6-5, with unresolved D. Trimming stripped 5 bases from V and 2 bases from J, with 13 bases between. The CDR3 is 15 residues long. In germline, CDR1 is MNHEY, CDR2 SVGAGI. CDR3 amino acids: CASSPGRLGNQPQHF. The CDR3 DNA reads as TGTGCCAGCAGTCCCGGTCGTCTGGGCAATCAGCCCCAGCATTTT.

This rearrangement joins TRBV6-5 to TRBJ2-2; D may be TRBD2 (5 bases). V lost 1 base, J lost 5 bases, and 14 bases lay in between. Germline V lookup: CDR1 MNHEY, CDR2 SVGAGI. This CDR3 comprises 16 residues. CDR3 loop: CASSYYWTDQTGELFF. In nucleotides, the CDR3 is TGTGCCAGCAGTTACTACTGGACTGATCAAACCGGGGAGCTGTTTTTT.

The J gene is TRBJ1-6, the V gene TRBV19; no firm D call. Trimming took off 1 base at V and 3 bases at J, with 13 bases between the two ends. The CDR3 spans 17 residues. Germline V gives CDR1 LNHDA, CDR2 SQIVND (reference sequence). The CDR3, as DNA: TGTGCCAGTAGTATAGCCCGCCGACGGAGCTATAATTCACCCCTCCACTTT. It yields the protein CASSIARRRSYNSPLHF.

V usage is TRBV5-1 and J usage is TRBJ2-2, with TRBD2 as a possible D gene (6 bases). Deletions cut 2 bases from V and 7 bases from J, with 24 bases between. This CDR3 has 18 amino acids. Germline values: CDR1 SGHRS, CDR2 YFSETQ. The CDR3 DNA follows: TGCGCCAGCAGCTTCCTCGGGACCTTGAACCCGGAGGGCGGGGAGCTGTTTTTT. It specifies CASSFLGTLNPEGGELFF.

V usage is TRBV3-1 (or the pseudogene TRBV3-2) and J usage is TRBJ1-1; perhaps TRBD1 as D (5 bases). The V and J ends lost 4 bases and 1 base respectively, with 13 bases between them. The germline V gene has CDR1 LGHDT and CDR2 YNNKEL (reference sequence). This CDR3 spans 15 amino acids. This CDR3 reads CASSRVYRPNTEAFF. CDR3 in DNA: TGTGCCAGCAGCCGGGTATACAGGCCGAACACTGAAGCTTTCTTT.

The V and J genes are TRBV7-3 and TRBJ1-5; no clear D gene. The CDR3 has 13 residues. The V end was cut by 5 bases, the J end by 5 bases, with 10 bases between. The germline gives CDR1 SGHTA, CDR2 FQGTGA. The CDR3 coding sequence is TGTGCCAGCAGCACCCAAAGCGATCAGCCCCAGCATTTT. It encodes CASSTQSDQPQHF.

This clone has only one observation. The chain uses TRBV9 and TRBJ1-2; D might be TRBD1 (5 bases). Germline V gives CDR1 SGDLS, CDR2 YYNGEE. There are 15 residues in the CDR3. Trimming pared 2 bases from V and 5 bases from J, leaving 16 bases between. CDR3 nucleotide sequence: TGTGCCAGCAGCGTGAGACCGGGAGGGGTTTATGGCTACACCTTC. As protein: CASSVRPGGVYGYTF.

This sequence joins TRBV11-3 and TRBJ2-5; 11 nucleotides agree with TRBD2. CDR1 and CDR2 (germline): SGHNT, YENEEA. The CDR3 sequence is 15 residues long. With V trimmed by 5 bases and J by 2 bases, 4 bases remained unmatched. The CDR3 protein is CASSTRLAGQETQYF. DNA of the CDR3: TGTGCCAGCAGCACTCGACTAGCGGGGCAAGAGACCCAGTACTTC.

CDR3 DNA sequence: TGCGCCAGCAGCCCAGGACAGGGGGAAGGCTACACCTTC. Protein sequence: CASSPGQGEGYTF. The chain has TRBV5-1 and TRBJ1-2, with 10 nucleotides matching TRBD1. With 4 bases clipped from V and 8 bases from J, the junction kept 5 bases outside the gene matches. The germline V gene has CDR1 SGHRS and CDR2 YFSETQ. The CDR3 is 13 amino acids.

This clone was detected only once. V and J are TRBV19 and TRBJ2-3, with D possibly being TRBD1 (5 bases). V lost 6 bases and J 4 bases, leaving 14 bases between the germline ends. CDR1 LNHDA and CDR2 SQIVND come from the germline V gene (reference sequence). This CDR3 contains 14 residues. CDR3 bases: TGTGCCAGTAGAGATCTCAGGGTAGCAGATACGCAGTATTTT. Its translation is CASRDLRVADTQYF.

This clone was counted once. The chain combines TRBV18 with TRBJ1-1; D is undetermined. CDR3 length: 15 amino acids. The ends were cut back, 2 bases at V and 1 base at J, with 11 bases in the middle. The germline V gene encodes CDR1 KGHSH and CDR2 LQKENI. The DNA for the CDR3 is TGTGCCAGCTCACCAATTAGACGGAGGAACACTGAAGCTTTCTTT. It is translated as CASSPIRRRNTEAFF. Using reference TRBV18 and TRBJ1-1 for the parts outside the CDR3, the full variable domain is NAGVMQNPRHLVRRRGQEARLRCSPMKGHSHVYWYRQLPEEGLKFMVYLQKENIIDESGMPKERFSAEFPKEGPSILRIQQVVRGDSAAYFCASSPIRRRNTEAFFGQGTRLTVV.

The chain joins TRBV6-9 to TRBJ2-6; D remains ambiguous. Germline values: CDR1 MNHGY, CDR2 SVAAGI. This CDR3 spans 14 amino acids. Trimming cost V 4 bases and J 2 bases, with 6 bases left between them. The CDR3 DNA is TGTGCCAGCAGTTCAGAAGCTGGGGCCAACGTCCTGACTTTC. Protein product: CASSSEAGANVLTF.

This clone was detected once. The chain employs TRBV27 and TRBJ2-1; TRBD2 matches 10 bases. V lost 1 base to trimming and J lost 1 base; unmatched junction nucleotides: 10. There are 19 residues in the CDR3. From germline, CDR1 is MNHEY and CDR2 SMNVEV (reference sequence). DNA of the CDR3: TGTGCCAGCAGTTTATTTAATCTAGCGGGAGTGACATCCTACAATGAGCAGTTCTTC. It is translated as CASSLFNLAGVTSYNEQFF.

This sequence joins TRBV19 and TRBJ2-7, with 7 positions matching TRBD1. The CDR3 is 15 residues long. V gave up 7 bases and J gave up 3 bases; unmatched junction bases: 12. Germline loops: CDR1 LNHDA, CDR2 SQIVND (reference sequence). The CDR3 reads CASTPRQGNHYEQYF. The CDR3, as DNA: TGTGCCAGTACCCCGAGACAGGGAAACCACTACGAGCAGTACTTC.